The clone carrying this TCR beta chain showed up just a few times. Its antigen remains unknown. The data derive from a study of blood T cells in healthy people across ages. About the research overall: Template switching picked up about one barcoded beta molecule for each two T cells.

Regarding the study as a whole: Strong correlation linked observed beta diversity and percent naive T cells. Underestimates were what the diversity estimates from one million T cells were considered to be.

A second about 7 to 12 cycle PCR used barcoded and J-beta primers. TCRdb re-derived calls from the 5' RACE reads in MiXCR, one entry per CDR3 protein. The sample carries about 770,000 distinct CDR3 sequences, 40% to 50% recorded once. V was trimmed by 0 bases and J by 5 bases, leaving 17 bases between them. The germline gives CDR1 SQVTM, CDR2 ANQGSEA. The length of the CDR3 is 16 residues. This TCR came from a man between 60 and 70 years old in good health. The chain carries TRBV29-1 and TRBJ2-1; the D gene is possibly TRBD2 (6 bases). Material: blood. Here the CDR3 reads CSVEEVDRGTDNEQFF. In nucleotides, the CDR3 is TGCAGCGTTGAAGAGGTGGACCGAGGGACTGACAATGAGCAGTTCTTC.